This TCR beta chain comes out of a study of T-cell reconstitution after alpha-beta-depleted transplantation in children. Findings of the study overall: In patients about two months after transplant, alpha-beta T cells reportedly arose from several hundred expanded graft clones.

This clonotype was seen more than once but under ten times. Its antigen remains unknown. Germline CDR1 SGHNT, CDR2 YYREEE (reference sequence). This CDR3 is 16 amino acids long. Trimming took 3 bases from V and 4 from J; bases not matched to a gene: 8. This sample's TCRbeta library carried unique molecular identifier barcodes. Via MiXCR, TCRdb re-called the PCR reads, giving one row per CDR3 protein. The sample has approximately 400,000 distinct CDR3 sequences, roughly 15% seen once. The clonotype was recovered from a boy in the first two years of life who had a stem cell transplant for Wiskott-Aldrich syndrome, so the T cells may come from the graft donor. Specimen: PBMCs, mostly from graft donor cells, collected 360 days after TCRalphabeta/CD19-depleted stem cell transplant. The rearrangement joins TRBV5-4 to TRBJ2-1; TRBD2 matches 9 bases. CDR3 loop: CASSSPSGGLYNEQFF. The CDR3 bases are TGTGCCAGCAGCTCACCGAGCGGGGGGCTATACAATGAGCAGTTCTTC. The full variable domain, with the rest looked up from reference TRBV5-4 and TRBJ2-1, is ETGVTQSPTHLIKTRGQQVTLRCSSQSGHNTVSWYQQALGQGPQFIFQYYREEENGRGNFPPRFSGLQFPNYSSELNVNALELDDSALYLCASSSPSGGLYNEQFFGPGTRLTVL.